A selection of T cell receptor beta chains follows, all from one sample in a study of blood T cell repertoires in COVID-19. TCRdb's copy holds only in-frame clones and misses some; the assay was immunoSEQ multiplex PCR. The data hold some 270,000 clones, with 75% to 95% observed a single time. Sequencing used PBMCs or T cells enriched from blood (not recorded which). These receptors were collected from a man aged 35 to 55 who had been exposed to COVID-19. Each CDR3 is given with its conserved first and last residue. D genes are given only for firm matches.

v_gene	j_gene	d_gene	len	CDR3aa
TRBV11-2	TRBJ2-1	NA	15	CASSRGGAPKVEQFF
TRBV6-5	TRBJ2-2	TRBD1	15	CASSYGTANTGELFF
TRBV12-5	TRBJ2-1	TRBD2	17	CASGPGLAGNVYNEQFF
TRBV5-6	TRBJ1-1	NA	15	CASSLSRGRNTEAFF
TRBV6-5	TRBJ2-7	NA	14	CASSYSKVSGEQYF
TRBV7-6	TRBJ2-7	TRBD1	18	CASSVPRDRRKASYEQYF
TRBV11-2	TRBJ2-1	TRBD2	15	CASSLGLAGGDEQFF
TRBV30	TRBJ1-2	NA	11	CAWRARSGYTF
TRBV6-5	TRBJ1-1	TRBD1	14	CAGYDIDRDTEAFF
TRBV7-9	TRBJ1-5	TRBD1	15	CACSARGQLKEAQHF
TRBV5-6	TRBJ2-1	NA	16	CASSSRWEVPADEQFF
TRBV24-1	TRBJ2-5	NA	14	CATGERGTQETQYF
TRBV12-5	TRBJ2-5	TRBD1	16	CASGISRDRVRETQYF
TRBV7-8	TRBJ2-3	NA	17	CASTYGGSGRPIVTQYF
TRBV7-6	TRBJ2-1	TRBD1	16	CASSETTGQGYNEQFF
TRBV7-3	TRBJ2-3	NA	16	CASSLNPHTSTDTQYF
TRBV18	TRBJ2-7	NA	15	CASSLKETGPYEQYF
TRBV10-3	TRBJ1-1	NA	12	CAISAGVTEAFF
TRBV15	TRBJ1-2	TRBD1	17	CATSRERGTGAIYGYTF
TRBV4-3	TRBJ2-7	TRBD2	16	CASSQDLSGGGYEQYF
TRBV28	TRBJ2-7	NA	13	CASRLGQSYEQYF
TRBV30	TRBJ1-5	NA	14	CAWSAGDPNQPQHF
TRBV2	TRBJ1-1	NA	11	CASFVEFEAFF
TRBV19	TRBJ1-1	TRBD1	15	CASSIGRDSYTEAFF
TRBV28	TRBJ1-1	NA	15	CASTPPAGEGTEAFF
TRBV5-1	TRBJ2-7	TRBD2	16	CASSLVSAGVSYEQYF
TRBV27	TRBJ2-2	TRBD2	15	CASRIAGAGTGELFF
TRBV2	TRBJ1-4	TRBD1	15	CASSFRTGTNEKLFF
TRBV14	TRBJ1-2	NA	14	CASSPHGANYGYTF
TRBV2	TRBJ2-7	TRBD1	13	CASSGQGIHEQYF
TRBV9	TRBJ1-2	TRBD1	15	CASSAGFTGERGYTF
TRBV5-1	TRBJ1-5	NA	13	CASSLESGQPQHF
TRBV10-3	TRBJ1-2	TRBD1	12	CAISSQGDGYTF
TRBV6-5	TRBJ2-1	TRBD2	13	CASSKGLKGEQFF
TRBV7-9	TRBJ1-3	NA	16	CASSLMGVQSGNTIYF
TRBV28	TRBJ2-7	NA	16	CASRRPPGINSGEQYF
TRBV6-6	TRBJ1-3	NA	16	CASSRYSPGSGNTIYF
TRBV3-1/TRBV3-2	TRBJ2-5	TRBD2	15	CASSPWTSGSETQYF
TRBV30	TRBJ2-3	NA	12	CAWSVGTDTQYF
TRBV28	TRBJ2-7	TRBD2	13	CASTGTSGNEQYF
TRBV30	TRBJ1-5	NA	13	CAWSRGTNQPQHF
TRBV4-1	TRBJ2-7	TRBD1	14	CASSQVRDSHEQYF
TRBV14	TRBJ1-1	NA	15	CASSGAGRVVTEAFF
TRBV10-2	TRBJ2-5	NA	12	CAVLEPGDNLHF
TRBV29-1	TRBJ1-1	NA	13	CSVVAGGNTEAFF
TRBV27	TRBJ2-1	NA	11	CASSIPGEQFF
TRBV5-4	TRBJ1-1	TRBD1	14	CASSPGGSNTEAFF
TRBV2	TRBJ1-5	NA	14	CASSERQFNQPQHF
TRBV29-1	TRBJ2-7	TRBD1	13	CSARTGEGYEQYF
TRBV28	TRBJ1-5	NA	15	CASSWGQGSNQPQHF
TRBV15	TRBJ1-1	NA	13	CATRGPEDTEAFF
TRBV19	TRBJ2-7	NA	14	CASSISGANYEQYF
TRBV11-2	TRBJ2-2	NA	14	CASSPSNQVGELFF
TRBV7-2	TRBJ1-1	NA	15	CASSLGRGWKTEAFF
TRBV11-2	TRBJ2-7	NA	15	CASSLERIGGYEQYF